This T cell receptor beta chain was recorded in a study of PD-1 blockade in classical Hodgkin lymphoma. Study results and caveats: The repertoire differences lack a defined cause, possibly disease activity or prior therapy. By C4D1, CD4+ diversity increased significantly, especially in complete responders. Some patients began nivolumab under 1 year after ASCT. These patients were excluded from later analyses. The diversity seen at baseline in complete responders resembled that of newly diagnosed patients.

This clone came up a few times. Its antigen is still unknown. The data were produced by immunoSEQ multiplex PCR, yet TCRdb's version contains in-frame clones alone and is incomplete. The sample contains 75,000 to 95,000 clones, under 85% of which appear only once. Sample time point: cycle 4 day 1 (C4D1), after about 6 weeks of nivolumab. Brentuximab vedotin exposure varied, and every patient relapsed after autologous stem cell transplantation. After removal of 4 bases from V and 5 bases from J, the junction contained 7 bases not matched to a gene. The CDR3 runs to 14 residues. The chain employs TRBV23-1 and TRBJ1-2, with TRBD1 matching over 7 bases. TRBV23-1 is an ORF for which the function is uncertain. This specimen consisted of peripheral blood mononuclear cells (PBMCs), obtained before the fourth cycle of nivolumab. The sequence was collected from a human donor with classical Hodgkin lymphoma. The CDR3, as DNA: TGCGCCAGCAGTCGGCGGACAGGAGGTTATGGCTACACCTTC. It yields the protein CASSRRTGGYGYTF.